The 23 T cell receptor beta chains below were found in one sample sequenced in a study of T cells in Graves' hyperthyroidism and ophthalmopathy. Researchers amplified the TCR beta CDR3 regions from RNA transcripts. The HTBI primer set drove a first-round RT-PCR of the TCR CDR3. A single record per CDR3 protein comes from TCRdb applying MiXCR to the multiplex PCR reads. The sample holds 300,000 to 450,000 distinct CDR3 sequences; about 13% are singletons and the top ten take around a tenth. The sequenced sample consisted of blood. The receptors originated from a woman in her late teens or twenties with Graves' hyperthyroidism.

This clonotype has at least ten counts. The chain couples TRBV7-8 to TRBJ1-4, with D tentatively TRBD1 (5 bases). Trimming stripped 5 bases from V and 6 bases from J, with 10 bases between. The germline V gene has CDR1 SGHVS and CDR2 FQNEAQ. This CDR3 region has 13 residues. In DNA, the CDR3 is TGTGCCAGCAGCCAGGACATCCATGAAAAACTGTTTTTT. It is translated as CASSQDIHEKLFF.

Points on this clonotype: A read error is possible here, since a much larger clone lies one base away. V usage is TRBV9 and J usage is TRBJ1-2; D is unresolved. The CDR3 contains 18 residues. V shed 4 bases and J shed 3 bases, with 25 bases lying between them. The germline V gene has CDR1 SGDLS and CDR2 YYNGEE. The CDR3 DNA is TGTGCCAGCAGCCCCCGGATACTGGACTCGCCCTCTGACTATGGCTACACCTTC. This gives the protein CASSPRILDSPSDYGYTF.

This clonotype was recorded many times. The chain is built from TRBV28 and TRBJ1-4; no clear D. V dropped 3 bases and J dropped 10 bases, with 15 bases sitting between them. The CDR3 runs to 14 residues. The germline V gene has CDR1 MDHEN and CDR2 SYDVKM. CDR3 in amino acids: CASSFSGSVVKLFF. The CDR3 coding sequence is TGTGCCAGCAGTTTCAGCGGGAGCGTGGTAAAACTGTTTTTT.

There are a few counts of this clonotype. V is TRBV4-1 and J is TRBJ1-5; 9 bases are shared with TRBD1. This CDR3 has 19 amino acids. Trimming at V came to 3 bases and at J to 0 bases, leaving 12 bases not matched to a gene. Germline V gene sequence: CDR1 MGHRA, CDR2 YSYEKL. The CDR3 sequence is CASSQARFRDRDSNQPQHF. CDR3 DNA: TGCGCCAGCAGCCAGGCACGTTTCCGGGACAGGGATAGCAATCAGCCCCAGCATTTT.

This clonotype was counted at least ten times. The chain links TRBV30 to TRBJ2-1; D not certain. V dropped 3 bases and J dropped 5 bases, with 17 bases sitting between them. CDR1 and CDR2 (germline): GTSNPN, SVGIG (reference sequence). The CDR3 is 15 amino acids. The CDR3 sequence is CAWSPRWRLDNEQFF. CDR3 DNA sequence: TGTGCCTGGAGCCCTAGGTGGCGGCTAGACAATGAGCAGTTCTTC.

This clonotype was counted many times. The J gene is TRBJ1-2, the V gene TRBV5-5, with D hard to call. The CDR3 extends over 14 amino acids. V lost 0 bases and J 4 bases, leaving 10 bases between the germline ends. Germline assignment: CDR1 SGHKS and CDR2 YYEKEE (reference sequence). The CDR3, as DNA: TGTGCCAGCAGCTTGGCCTTGGGAAGCTATGGCTACACCTTC. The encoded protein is CASSLALGSYGYTF.

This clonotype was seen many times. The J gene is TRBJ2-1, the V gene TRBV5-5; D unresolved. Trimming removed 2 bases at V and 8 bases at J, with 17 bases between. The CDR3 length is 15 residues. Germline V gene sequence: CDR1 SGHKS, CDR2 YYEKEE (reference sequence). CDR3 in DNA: TGTGCCAGCAGCTTAGACCCCCCGGCCACGTATGAGCAGTTCTTC. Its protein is CASSLDPPATYEQFF.

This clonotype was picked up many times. The CDR3 sequence is CASSLEGTNTEAFF. The CDR3 region has the DNA TGTGCCAGCAGCTTAGAGGGGACGAACACTGAAGCTTTCTTT. This rearrangement joins TRBV7-9 to TRBJ1-1; tentative D call: TRBD1 (5 bases). Trimming took off 1 base at V and 1 base at J, with 7 bases between the two ends. Germline assignment: CDR1 SEHNR and CDR2 FQNEAQ (reference sequence). The CDR3 consists of 14 residues.

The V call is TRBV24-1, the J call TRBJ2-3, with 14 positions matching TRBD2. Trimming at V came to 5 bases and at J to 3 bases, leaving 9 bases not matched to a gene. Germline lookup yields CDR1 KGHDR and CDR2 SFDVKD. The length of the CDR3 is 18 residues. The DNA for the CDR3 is TGTGCCACCAGTGGGCCCCCCGGGACTAGCGGGAGAACAGATACGCAGTATTTT. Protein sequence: CATSGPPGTSGRTDTQYF.

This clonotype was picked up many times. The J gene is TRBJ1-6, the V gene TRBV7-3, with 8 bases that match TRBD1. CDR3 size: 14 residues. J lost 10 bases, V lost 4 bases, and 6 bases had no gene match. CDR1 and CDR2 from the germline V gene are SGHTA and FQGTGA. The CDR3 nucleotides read TGTGCCAGCAGCTCGACAGGGGTTGGGTCACCCCTCCACTTT. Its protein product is CASSSTGVGSPLHF.

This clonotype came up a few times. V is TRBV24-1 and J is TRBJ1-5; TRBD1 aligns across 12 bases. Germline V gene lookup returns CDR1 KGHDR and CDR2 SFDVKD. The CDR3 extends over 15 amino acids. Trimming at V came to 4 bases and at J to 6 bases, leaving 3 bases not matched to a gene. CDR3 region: CATSEGTGGRQPQHF. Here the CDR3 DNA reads TGTGCCACCAGTGAAGGGACAGGGGGCCGTCAGCCCCAGCATTTT.

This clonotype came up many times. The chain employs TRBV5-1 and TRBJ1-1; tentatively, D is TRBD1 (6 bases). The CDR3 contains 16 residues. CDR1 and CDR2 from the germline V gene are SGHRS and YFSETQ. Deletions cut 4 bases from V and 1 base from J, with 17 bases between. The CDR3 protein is CASSPNRVGANTEAFF. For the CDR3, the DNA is TGCGCCAGCAGCCCAAACAGGGTGGGAGCGAACACTGAAGCTTTCTTT.

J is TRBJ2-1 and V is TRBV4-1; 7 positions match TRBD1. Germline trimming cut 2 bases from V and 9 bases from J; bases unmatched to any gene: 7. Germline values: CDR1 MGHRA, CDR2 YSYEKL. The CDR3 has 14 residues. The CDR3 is CASSQPGRGREQFF. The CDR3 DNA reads TGCGCCAGCAGCCAACCAGGAAGGGGGCGTGAGCAGTTCTTC.

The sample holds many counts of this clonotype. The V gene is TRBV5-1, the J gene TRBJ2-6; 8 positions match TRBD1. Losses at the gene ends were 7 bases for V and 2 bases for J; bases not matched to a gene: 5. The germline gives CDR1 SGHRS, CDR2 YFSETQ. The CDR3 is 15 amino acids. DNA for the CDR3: TGCGCCAGCTCAAAGACAGGGGCTGGGGCCAACGTCCTGACTTTC. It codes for CASSKTGAGANVLTF.

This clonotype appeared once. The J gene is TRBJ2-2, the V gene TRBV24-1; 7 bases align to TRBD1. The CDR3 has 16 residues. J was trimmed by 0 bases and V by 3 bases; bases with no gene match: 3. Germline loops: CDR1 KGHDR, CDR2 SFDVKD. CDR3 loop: CATSDTGTANTGELFF. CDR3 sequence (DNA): TGTGCCACCAGTGATACCGGGACAGCGAACACCGGGGAGCTGTTTTTT.

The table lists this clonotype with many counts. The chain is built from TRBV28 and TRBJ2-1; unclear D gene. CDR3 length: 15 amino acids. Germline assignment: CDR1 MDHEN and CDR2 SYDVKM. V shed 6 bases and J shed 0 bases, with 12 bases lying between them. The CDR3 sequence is CASRITGYSYNEQFF. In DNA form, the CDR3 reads TGTGCCAGCAGAATAACTGGATACTCCTACAATGAGCAGTTCTTC.

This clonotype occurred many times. DNA of the CDR3: TGTGCCAGCTCACCACCGGGGGAAACTAATGAAAAACTGTTTTTT. As protein: CASSPPGETNEKLFF. The chain has TRBV18 and TRBJ1-4; D may be TRBD1 (5 bases). The V gene's germline CDR1 is KGHSH and CDR2 LQKENI. Trimming stripped 0 bases from V and 1 base from J, with 6 bases between. The CDR3 is 15 residues long.

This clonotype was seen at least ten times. The CDR3 loop reads CASSPASGGLYEQYF. CDR3 coding DNA: TGTGCCAGCAGTCCGGCGAGTGGTGGGCTCTACGAGCAGTACTTC. This chain joins TRBV6-1 and TRBJ2-7; D gene unclear. Germline CDR1 MNHNS, CDR2 SASEGT. V was shortened by 5 bases and J by 3 bases, with 17 bases between the two germline ends. The CDR3 is made up of 15 amino acids.

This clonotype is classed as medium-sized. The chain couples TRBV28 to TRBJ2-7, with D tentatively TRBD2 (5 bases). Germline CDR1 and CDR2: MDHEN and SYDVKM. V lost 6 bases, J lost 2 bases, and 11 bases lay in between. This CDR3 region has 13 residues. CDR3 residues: CASSSGNTYEQYF. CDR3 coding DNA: TGTGCCAGCAGCTCCGGGAATACCTACGAGCAGTACTTC.

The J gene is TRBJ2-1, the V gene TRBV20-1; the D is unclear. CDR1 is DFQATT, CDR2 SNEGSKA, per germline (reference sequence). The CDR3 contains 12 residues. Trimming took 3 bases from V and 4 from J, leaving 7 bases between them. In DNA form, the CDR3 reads TGCAGTGCTAGTCCGAGTTACAATGAGCAGTTCTTC. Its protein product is CSASPSYNEQFF.

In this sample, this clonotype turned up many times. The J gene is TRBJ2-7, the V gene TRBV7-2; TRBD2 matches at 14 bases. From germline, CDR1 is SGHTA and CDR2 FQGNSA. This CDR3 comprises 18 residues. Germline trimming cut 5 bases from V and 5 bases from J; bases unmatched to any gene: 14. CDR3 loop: CASSRGIAGLAGGNEQYF. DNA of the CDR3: TGTGCCAGCAGCCGGGGGATAGCAGGACTAGCGGGAGGCAACGAGCAGTACTTC.

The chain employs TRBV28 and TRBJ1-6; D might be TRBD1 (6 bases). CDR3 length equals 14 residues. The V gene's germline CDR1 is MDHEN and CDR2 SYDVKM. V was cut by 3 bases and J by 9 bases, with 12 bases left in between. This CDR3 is CASSFSGVASPLHF. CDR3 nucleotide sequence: TGTGCCAGCAGTTTTTCAGGGGTCGCTTCACCCCTCCACTTT.

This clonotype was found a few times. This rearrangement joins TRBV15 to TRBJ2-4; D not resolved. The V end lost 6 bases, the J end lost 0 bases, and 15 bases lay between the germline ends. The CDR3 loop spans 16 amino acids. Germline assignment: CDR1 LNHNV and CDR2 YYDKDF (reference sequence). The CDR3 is CATRPGSALAKNIQYF. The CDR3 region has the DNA TGTGCCACCAGACCTGGGTCTGCCCTAGCCAAAAACATTCAGTACTTC.